Listed below are T cell receptor beta chains from one sample, sequenced in a study of cytomegalovirus exposure and HLA in healthy donors. Measured with immunoSEQ multiplex PCR; TCRdb has only the in-frame clones, and not every one. The repertoire has more than 100,000 clones, 80% to 85% of them found once; the top ten carry 2.1%. The specimen sequenced was PBMCs. The receptors shown here come from a man aged 25-40 years in good health and CMV-seronegative. Both conserved end residues are trimmed from each CDR3. A D gene is named only where the DNA matches it firmly. Some rows mark clone size as missing; the rest say once, few, many or name a class of expanded clone.

d_call cdr3_length j_call v_call clone_size cdr3_aa
TRBD1 12 TRBJ1-5 TRBV10-3 NA AISRDRGRDPQH
NA 13 TRBJ2-5 TRBV5-6 few ASSSQGSGGETQY
NA 12 TRBJ2-7 TRBV27 NA ASGRAGVGYEQY
NA 11 TRBJ1-1 TRBV19 NA ASSATGLSEAF
NA 11 TRBJ2-7 TRBV9 NA ASSVRTAGEQY
TRBD1 14 TRBJ1-5 TRBV4-2 few ASSPGDREGNQPQH
TRBD1 15 TRBJ2-3 TRBV5-1 few ASSLEMGQVSTDTQY
TRBD1 14 TRBJ2-3 TRBV4-1 NA ASSRPGQASTDTQY
TRBD2 14 TRBJ2-7 TRBV11-2 once ASSPRGAGGPLEQY
NA 14 NA TRBV2 NA ASMSSGTGDSYEQY
NA 14 TRBJ2-4 TRBV7-8 NA ASAMLNYREGNSQY
TRBD2 15 TRBJ2-1 TRBV28 NA ASIISGTSGSYNEQF
NA 13 TRBJ2-3 TRBV9 NA ASSGPGHSTDTQY
NA 12 TRBJ1-2 TRBV9 NA ASSVTGTSNGYT
NA 12 TRBJ2-7 TRBV7-8 once ASSFGRNLYEQY
TRBD1 14 TRBJ2-3 TRBV5-8 NA ASSLGTGASTDTQY
TRBD1 13 TRBJ1-1 TRBV18 NA ASSPNQGAVTEAF
NA 14 TRBJ2-2 TRBV16 few ASSPTGLENTGELF
NA 11 TRBJ1-4 TRBV18 NA ASSPSGNEKLF
TRBD1 13 TRBJ2-7 TRBV5-1 once ASSPGQGRSHEQY
TRBD1 13 TRBJ2-7 TRBV6-1 NA ASSHTGQVFYEQY
TRBD2 14 TRBJ2-3 TRBV6-5 NA ASSFLAGTSTDTQY
TRBD1 14 TRBJ1-5 TRBV9 once ASSEGDRASNQPQH
TRBD2 13 TRBJ2-1 TRBV19 NA ASSMGAGPRDEQF
NA 12 TRBJ1-5 TRBV7-2 NA ASSPVPGNQPQH
TRBD1 11 TRBJ1-1 TRBV7-9 NA ASSLGGGIEAF
TRBD1 14 TRBJ1-1 TRBV19 NA ASKITGGALNTEAF
NA 15 TRBJ1-5 TRBV4-1 NA ASSQELAGAPNQPQH
TRBD2 13 TRBJ2-3 TRBV2 NA AGGGKGRGPDTQY
TRBD1 13 TRBJ2-3 TRBV7-8 once ASSLAGTGDGAQY
NA 14 TRBJ2-7 TRBV6-1 NA ASSEFGGVPSYEQY
TRBD1 12 TRBJ1-1 TRBV27 NA ASLRRGRETEAF
TRBD1 15 TRBJ2-1 TRBV11-2 NA ASSLDPTDRYYNEQF
NA 13 TRBJ2-2 TRBV5-5 NA ASSLATVGAGELF
TRBD2 12 TRBJ2-7 TRBV9 NA ASSPGLAGYEQY
NA 13 TRBJ2-1 TRBV18 NA ASSTTTGVRNEQF